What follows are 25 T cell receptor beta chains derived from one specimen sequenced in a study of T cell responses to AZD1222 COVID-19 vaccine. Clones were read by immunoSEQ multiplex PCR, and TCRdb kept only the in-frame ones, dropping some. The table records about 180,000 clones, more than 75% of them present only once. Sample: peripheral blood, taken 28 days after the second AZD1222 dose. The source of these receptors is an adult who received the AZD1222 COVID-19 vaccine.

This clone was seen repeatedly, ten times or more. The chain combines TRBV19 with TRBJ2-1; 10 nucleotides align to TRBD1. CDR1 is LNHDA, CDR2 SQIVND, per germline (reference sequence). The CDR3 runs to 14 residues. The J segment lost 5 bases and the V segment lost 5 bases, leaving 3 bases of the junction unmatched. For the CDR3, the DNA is TGTGCCAGTAGTCTTGGACAGGGGGACAATGAGCAGTTCTTC. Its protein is CASSLGQGDNEQFF.

Written as DNA, the CDR3 is TGTGCCAGCAGCCCCCGTACTAGCGGGAGTCCACTCTCCTACAATGAGCAGTTCTTC. It encodes CASSPRTSGSPLSYNEQFF. The chain joins TRBV5-5 to TRBJ2-1; TRBD2 agrees at 11 bases. CDR3 size: 19 residues. Looked up from germline, CDR1 is SGHKS and CDR2 is YYEKEE (reference sequence). V dropped 4 bases and J dropped 0; count of bases not matched to a gene: 12.

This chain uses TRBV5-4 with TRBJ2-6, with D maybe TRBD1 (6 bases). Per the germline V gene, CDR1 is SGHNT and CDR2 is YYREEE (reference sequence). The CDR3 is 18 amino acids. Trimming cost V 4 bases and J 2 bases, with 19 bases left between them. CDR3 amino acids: CASSPQLGAYAGANVLTF. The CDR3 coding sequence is TGTGCCAGCAGCCCACAACTGGGGGCCTATGCTGGGGCCAACGTCCTGACTTTC.

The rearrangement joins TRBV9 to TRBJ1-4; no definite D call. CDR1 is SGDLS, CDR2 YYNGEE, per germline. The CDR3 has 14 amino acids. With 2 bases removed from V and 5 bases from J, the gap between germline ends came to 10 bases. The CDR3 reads CASSVSGTNEKLFF. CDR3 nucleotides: TGTGCCAGCAGCGTGAGCGGAACCAATGAAAAACTGTTTTTT. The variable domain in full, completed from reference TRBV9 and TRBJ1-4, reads DSGVTQTPKHLITATGQRVTLRCSPRSGDLSVYWYQQSLDQGLQFLIQYYNGEERAKGNILERFSAQQFPDLHSELNLSSLELGDSALYFCASSVSGTNEKLFFGSGTQLSVL.

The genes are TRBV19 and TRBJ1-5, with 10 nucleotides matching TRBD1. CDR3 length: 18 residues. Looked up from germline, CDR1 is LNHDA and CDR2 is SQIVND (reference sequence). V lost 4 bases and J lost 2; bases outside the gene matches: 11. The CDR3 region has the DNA TGTGCCAGTAGTAGGCCTCAGGACAGGGGGTTTGGCAATCAGCCCCAGCATTTT. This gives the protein CASSRPQDRGFGNQPQHF.

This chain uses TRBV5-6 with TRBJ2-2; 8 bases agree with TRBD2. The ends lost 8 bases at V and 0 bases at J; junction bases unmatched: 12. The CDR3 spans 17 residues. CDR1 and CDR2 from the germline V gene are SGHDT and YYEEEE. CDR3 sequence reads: CASLRQRERSNTGELFF. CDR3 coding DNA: TGTGCCAGTCTGCGACAGCGGGAGAGATCGAACACCGGGGAGCTGTTTTTT.

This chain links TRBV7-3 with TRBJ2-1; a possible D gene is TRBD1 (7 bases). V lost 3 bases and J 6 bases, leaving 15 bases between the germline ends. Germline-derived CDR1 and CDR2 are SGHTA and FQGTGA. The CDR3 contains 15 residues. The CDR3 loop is CASSFFGQGGNEQFF. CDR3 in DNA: TGTGCCAGCAGCTTTTTCGGGCAGGGGGGCAATGAGCAGTTCTTC.

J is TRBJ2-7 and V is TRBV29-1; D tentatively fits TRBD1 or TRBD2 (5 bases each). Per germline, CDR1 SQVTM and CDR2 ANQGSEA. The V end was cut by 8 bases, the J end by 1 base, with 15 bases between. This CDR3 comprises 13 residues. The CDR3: CSTTGTRSYEQYF. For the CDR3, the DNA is TGCAGCACCACCGGGACCCGATCCTACGAGCAGTACTTC.

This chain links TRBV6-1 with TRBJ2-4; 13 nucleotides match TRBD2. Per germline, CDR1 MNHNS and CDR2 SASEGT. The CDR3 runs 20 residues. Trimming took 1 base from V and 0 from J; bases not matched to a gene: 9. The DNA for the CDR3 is TGTGCCAGCAGTGAAGTTTCGGGACTAGCGGGACAACTAGCCAAAAACATTCAGTACTTC. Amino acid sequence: CASSEVSGLAGQLAKNIQYF.

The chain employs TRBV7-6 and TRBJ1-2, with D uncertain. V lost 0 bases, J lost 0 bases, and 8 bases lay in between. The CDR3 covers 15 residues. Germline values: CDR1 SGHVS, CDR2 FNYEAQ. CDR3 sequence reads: CASSLAQLSNYGYTF. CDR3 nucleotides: TGTGCCAGCAGCTTAGCACAGCTCTCTAACTATGGCTACACCTTC.

The DNA of the CDR3 is TGTGCCAGCAGCCCTTCGTGGTTCGAGCGGGAGGGTTATGAGCAGTTCTTC. Protein product: CASSPSWFEREGYEQFF. The chain links TRBV3-1 (or the pseudogene TRBV3-2) to TRBJ2-1; 10 nucleotides match TRBD2. In germline, CDR1 is LGHDT, CDR2 YNNKEL (reference sequence). Losses at the gene ends were 4 bases for V and 8 bases for J; bases not matched to a gene: 14. CDR3 length: 17 amino acids.

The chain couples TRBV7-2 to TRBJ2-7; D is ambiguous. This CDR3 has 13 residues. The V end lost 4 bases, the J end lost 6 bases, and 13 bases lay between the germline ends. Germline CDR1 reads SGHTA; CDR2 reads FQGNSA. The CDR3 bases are TGTGCCAGCAGCTATTCCATAGCCTCCGAGCAGTACTTC. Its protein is CASSYSIASEQYF.

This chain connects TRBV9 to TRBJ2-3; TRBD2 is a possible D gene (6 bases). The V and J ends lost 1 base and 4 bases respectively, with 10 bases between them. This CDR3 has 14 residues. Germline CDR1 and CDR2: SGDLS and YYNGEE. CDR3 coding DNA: TGTGCCAGCAGCGTATCCGGGACTTCAGATACGCAGTATTTT. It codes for CASSVSGTSDTQYF.

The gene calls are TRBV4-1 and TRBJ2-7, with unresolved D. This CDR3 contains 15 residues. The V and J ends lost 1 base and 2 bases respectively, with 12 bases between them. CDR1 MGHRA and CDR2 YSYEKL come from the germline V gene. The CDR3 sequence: CASSQGHGAAYEQYF. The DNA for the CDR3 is TGCGCCAGCAGCCAAGGGCACGGCGCAGCCTACGAGCAGTACTTC.

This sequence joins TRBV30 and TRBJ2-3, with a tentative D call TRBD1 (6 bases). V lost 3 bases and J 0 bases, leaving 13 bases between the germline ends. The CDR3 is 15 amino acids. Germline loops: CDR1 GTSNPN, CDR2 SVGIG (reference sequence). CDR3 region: CAWRATGSSTDTQYF. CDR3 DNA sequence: TGTGCCTGGAGGGCAACAGGGTCTAGCACAGATACGCAGTATTTT.

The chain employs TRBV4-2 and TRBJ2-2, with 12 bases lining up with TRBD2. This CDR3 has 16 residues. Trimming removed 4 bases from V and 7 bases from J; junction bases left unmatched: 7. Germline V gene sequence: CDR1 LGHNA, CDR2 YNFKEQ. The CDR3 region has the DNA TGTGCCAGCAGCCTACTAGCGGGAGGAGGAAGCGGGGAGCTGTTTTTT. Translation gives CASSLLAGGGSGELFF.

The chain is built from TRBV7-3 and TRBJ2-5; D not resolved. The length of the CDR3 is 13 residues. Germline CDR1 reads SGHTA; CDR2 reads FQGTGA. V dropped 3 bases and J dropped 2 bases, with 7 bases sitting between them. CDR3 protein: CASSLQFQETQYF. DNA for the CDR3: TGTGCCAGCAGCTTGCAGTTTCAAGAGACCCAGTACTTC. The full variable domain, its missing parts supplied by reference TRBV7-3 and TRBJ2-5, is GAGVSQTPSNKVTEKGKYVELRCDPISGHTALYWYRQSLGQGPEFLIYFQGTGAADDSGLPNDRFFAVRPEGSVSTLKIQRTERGDSAVYLCASSLQFQETQYFGPGTRLLVL.

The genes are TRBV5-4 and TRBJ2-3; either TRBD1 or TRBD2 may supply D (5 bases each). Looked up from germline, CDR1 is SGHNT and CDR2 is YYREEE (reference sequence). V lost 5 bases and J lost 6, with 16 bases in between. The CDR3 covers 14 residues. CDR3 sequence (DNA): TGTGCCAGCAGTGCGGACCCATGGGGGGATACGCAGTATTTT. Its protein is CASSADPWGDTQYF.

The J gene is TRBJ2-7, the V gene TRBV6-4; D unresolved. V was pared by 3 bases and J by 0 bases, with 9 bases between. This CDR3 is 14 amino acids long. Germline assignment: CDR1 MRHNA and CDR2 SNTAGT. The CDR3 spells CASSEGGSSYEQYF. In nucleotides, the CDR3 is TGTGCCAGCAGTGAGGGTGGTAGCTCCTACGAGCAGTACTTC.

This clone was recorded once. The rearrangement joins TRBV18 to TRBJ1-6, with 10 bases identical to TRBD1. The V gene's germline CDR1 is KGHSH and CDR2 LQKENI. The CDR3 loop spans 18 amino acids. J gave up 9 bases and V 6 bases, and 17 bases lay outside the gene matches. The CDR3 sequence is CASSPGQGRRLLASPLHF. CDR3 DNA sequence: TGTGCCAGCTCGCCGGGACAGGGGCGACGGTTGCTAGCTTCACCCCTCCACTTT. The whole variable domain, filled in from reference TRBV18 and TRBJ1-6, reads NAGVMQNPRHLVRRRGQEARLRCSPMKGHSHVYWYRQLPEEGLKFMVYLQKENIIDESGMPKERFSAEFPKEGPSILRIQQVVRGDSAAYFCASSPGQGRRLLASPLHFGNGTRLTVT.

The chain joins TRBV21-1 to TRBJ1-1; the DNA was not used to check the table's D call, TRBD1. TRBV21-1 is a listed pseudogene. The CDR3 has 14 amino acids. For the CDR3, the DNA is TGTGGGGCTTGGGGGACAGGTTTGAATACTGAAGCTTTCTTT. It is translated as CGAWGTGLNTEAFF.

CDR3 sequence: CASSLLEGYTGELFF. CDR3 nucleotides: TGTGCCAGCAGTTTATTAGAGGGGTACACCGGGGAGCTGTTTTTT. The chain uses TRBV28 and TRBJ2-2; D possibly uses TRBD1 or TRBD2 (5 bases each). Germline V gives CDR1 MDHEN, CDR2 SYDVKM. This CDR3 region has 15 residues. V dropped 1 base and J dropped 3 bases, with 9 bases sitting between them.

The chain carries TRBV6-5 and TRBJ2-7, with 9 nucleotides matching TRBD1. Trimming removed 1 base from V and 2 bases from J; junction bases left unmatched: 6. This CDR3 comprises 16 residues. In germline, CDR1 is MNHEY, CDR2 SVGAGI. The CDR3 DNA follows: TGTGCCAGCAGTTACTGGCTGGACAGGGGCACCTACGAGCAGTACTTC. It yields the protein CASSYWLDRGTYEQYF.

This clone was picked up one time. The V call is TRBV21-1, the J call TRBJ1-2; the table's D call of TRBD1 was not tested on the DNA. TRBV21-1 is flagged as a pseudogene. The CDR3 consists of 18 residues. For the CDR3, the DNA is TGTGCCAGCAGCAATTCAGGGGCACCGCACTCGCAAAACTATGGCTACACCTTC. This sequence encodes CASSNSGAPHSQNYGYTF.

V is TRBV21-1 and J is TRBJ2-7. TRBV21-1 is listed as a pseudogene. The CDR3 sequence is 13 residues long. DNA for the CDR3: TGTGCCGTCGGCCAGGGAGACACCTACGAGCAGTACTTC. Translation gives CAVGQGDTYEQYF.